This T cell receptor beta chain was sequenced during a study of T-cell memory formation after mild COVID-19. Looking at the study overall: Clustering of TCRs was largely donor specific.

V lost 5 bases and J lost 4, with 11 bases in between. CDR1 and CDR2 from the germline V gene are SGHTA and FQGNSA. This CDR3 is 13 amino acids long. Study-level results: In second-wave clones peaking day 37, SARS-CoV-2 specificity remained unconfirmed. Among contracting clones, CD4+ were mainly CM/EM and CD8+ enriched in EMRA. CD4/CD8 balance characterized clones contracting day 15 to 85, and CD4+ skew characterized later expanders.

This clonotype was found a few times. The antigen remains undetermined. One entry per CDR3 protein, called by TCRdb with MiXCR from the 5' RACE reads. The data hold hundreds of thousands of distinct CDR3 sequences, with approximately 16% observed a single time. Sequencing was done on a sample of PBMCs or a T cell subset sorted from them (not recorded which). The clonotype was recovered from a young man who had mild COVID-19 (a few samples of this study predate the infection). Cell type and time point are not known. The rearrangement uses TRBV7-2 and TRBJ2-5; D ambiguous. Here the CDR3 reads CASSRKDRETQYF. In DNA, the CDR3 is TGTGCCAGCAGCCGGAAAGATCGAGAGACCCAGTACTTC.